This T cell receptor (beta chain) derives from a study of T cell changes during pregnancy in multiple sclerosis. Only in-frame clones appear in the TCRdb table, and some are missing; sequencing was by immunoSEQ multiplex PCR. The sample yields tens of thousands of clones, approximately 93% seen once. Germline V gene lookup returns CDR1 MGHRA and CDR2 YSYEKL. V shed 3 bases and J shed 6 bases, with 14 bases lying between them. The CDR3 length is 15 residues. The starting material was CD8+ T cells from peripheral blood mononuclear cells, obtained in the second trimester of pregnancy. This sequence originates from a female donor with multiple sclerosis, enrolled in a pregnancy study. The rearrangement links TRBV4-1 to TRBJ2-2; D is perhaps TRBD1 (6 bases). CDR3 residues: CASSHQHSGAGELFF. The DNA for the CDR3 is TGCGCCAGCAGCCACCAACATTCAGGGGCCGGGGAGCTGTTTTTT.